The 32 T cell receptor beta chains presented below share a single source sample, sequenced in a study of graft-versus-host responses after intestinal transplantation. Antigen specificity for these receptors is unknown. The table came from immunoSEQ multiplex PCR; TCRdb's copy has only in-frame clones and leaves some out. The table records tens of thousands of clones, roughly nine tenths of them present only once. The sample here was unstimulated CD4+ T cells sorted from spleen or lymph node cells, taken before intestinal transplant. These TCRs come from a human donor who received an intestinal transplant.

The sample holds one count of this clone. CDR3 bases: TGCGCCAGCAGTGAAGGACTAGCGGGGGTCAATGAGCAGTTCTTC. Protein: CASSEGLAGVNEQFF. V gene TRBV10-1 combines with J gene TRBJ2-1, with TRBD2 matching 13 bases. Germline lookup yields CDR1 WNHNN and CDR2 SYGVQD (reference sequence). V lost 3 bases to trimming and J lost 6 bases; unmatched junction nucleotides: 2. This CDR3 contains 15 residues.

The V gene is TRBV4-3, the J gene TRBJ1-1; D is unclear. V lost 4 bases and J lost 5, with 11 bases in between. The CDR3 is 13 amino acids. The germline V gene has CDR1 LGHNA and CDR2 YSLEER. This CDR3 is CASSRASRTEAFF. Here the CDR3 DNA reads TGCGCCAGCAGCCGCGCGTCCCGAACTGAAGCTTTCTTT.

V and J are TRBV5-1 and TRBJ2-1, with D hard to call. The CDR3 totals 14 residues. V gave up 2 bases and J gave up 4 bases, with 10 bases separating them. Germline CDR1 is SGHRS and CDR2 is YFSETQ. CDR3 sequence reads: CASSFRTEYNEQFF. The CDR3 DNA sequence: TGCGCCAGCAGCTTCAGAACAGAATACAATGAGCAGTTCTTC.

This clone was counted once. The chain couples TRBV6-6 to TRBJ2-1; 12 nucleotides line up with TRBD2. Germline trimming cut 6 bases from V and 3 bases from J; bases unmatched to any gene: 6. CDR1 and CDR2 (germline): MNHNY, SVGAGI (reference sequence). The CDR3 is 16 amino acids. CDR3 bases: TGTGCCAGCAGATCCGGACTAGCGGGGAGCTACAATGAGCAGTTCTTC. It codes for CASRSGLAGSYNEQFF.

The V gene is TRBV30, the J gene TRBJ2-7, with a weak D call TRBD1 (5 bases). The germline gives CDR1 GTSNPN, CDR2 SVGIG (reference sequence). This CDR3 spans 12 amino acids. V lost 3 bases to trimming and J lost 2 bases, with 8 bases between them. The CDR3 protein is CAWRGVAYEQYF. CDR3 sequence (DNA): TGTGCCTGGAGAGGGGTAGCCTACGAGCAGTACTTC.

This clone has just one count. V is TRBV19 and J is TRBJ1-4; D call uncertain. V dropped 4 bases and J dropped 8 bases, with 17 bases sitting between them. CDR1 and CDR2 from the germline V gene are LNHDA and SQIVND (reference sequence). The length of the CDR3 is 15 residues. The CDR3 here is CASSTTLRRREKLFF. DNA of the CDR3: TGTGCCAGTAGTACCACACTCCGGCGGCGAGAAAAACTGTTTTTT.

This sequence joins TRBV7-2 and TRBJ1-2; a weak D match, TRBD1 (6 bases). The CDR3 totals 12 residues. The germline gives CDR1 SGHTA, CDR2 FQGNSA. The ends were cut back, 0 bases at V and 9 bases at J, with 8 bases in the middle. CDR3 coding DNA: TGTGCCAGCAGCTTAGCCAGGGGAAGCTACACCTTC. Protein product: CASSLARGSYTF.

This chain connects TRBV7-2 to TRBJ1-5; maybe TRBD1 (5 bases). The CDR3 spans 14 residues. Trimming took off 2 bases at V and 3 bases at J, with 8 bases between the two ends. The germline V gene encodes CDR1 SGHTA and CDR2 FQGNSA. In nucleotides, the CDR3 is TGTGCCAGCAGCTTATCCAGGGACAATCAGCCCCAGCATTTT. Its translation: CASSLSRDNQPQHF.

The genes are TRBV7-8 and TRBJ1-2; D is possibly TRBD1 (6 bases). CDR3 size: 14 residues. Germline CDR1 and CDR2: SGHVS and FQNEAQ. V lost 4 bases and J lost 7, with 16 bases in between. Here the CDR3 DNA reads TGTGCCAGCAGCTCAGACCGGGGGGCAGGTGGCTACACCTTC. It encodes CASSSDRGAGGYTF.

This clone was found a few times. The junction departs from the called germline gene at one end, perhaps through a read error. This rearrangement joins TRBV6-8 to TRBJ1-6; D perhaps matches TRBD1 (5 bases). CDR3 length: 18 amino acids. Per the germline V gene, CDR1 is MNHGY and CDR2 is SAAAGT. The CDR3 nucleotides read TGCCCGGGGGATCTGAGGGTTCACCTTTCCTCATATAATTCACCCCTCCACTTT. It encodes CPGDLRVHLSSYNSPLHF.

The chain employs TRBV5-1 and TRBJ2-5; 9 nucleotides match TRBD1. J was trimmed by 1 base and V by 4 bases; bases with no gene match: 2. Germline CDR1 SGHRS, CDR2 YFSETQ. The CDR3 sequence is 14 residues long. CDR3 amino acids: CASSAGQGQETQYF. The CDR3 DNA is TGCGCCAGCAGCGCGGGACAGGGCCAAGAGACCCAGTACTTC. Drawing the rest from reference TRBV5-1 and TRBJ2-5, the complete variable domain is KAGVTQTPRYLIKTRGQQVTLSCSPISGHRSVSWYQQTPGQGLQFLFEYFSETQRNKGNFPGRFSGRQFSNSRSEMNVSTLELGDSALYLCASSAGQGQETQYFGPGTRLLVL.

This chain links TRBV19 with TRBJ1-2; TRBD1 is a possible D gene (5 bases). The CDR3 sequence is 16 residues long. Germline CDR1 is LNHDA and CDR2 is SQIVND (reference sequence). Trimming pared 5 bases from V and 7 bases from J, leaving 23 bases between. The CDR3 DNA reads TGTGCCAGTAGTGTAACAATGGGACTGCTAGGACGTGGCTACACCTTC. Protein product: CASSVTMGLLGRGYTF.

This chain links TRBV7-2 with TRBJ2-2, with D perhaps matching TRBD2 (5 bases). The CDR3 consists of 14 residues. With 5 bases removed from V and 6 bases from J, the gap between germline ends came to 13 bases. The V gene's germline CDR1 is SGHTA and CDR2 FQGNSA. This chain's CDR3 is CASSIYHGAGELFF. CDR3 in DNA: TGTGCCAGCAGCATCTACCACGGGGCCGGGGAGCTGTTTTTT.

CDR3 sequence reads: CASGRSLNTEAFF. In DNA, the CDR3 is TGTGCTAGTGGTCGGAGTTTGAACACTGAAGCTTTCTTT. The chain is built from TRBV12-5 and TRBJ1-1; D ambiguous. The length of the CDR3 is 13 residues. Trimming left V 5 bases short and J 0 bases short, with 7 bases between. CDR1 and CDR2 (germline): LGHNT, FRNRAP. Using reference TRBV12-5 and TRBJ1-1 for the parts outside the CDR3, the full variable domain is DARVTQTPRHKVTEMGQEVTMRCQPILGHNTVFWYRQTMMQGLELLAYFRNRAPLDDSGMPKDRFSAEMPDATLATLKIQPSEPRDSAVYFCASGRSLNTEAFFGQGTRLTVV.

The CDR3 protein is CASAKQGADGYTF. CDR3 DNA: TGTGCCAGCGCCAAACAGGGGGCAGATGGCTACACCTTC. The gene calls are TRBV6-5 and TRBJ1-2, with TRBD1 matching 9 bases. V shed 8 bases, J shed 6 bases, and the junction held 7 bases outside the gene matches. Looked up from germline, CDR1 is MNHEY and CDR2 is SVGAGI. The CDR3 loop spans 13 amino acids.

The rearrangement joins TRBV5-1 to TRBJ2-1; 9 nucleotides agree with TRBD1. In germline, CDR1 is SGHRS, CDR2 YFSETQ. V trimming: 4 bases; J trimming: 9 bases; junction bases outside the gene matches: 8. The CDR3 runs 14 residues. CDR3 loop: CASSQGQGLGEQFF. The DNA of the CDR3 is TGCGCCAGCAGCCAGGGACAGGGTTTGGGTGAGCAGTTCTTC.

In nucleotides, the CDR3 is TGTGCCAGCAGCTTAGGTTTGGTAACTAGCACAGATACGCAGTATTTT. This gives the protein CASSLGLVTSTDTQYF. The rearrangement joins TRBV11-2 to TRBJ2-3; no clear D gene. CDR1 and CDR2 (germline): SGHAT, FQNNGV. Trimming shortened V by 1 base and J by 0 bases, and 11 bases separated the two germline ends. CDR3 length: 16 amino acids.

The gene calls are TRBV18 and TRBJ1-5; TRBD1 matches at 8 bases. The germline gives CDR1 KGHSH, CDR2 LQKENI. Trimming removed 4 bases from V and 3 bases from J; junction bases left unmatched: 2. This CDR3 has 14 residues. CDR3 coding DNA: TGTGCCAGCTCACAGGACAGGGCCAATCAGCCCCAGCATTTT. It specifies CASSQDRANQPQHF. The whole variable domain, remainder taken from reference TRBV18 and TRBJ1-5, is NAGVMQNPRHLVRRRGQEARLRCSPMKGHSHVYWYRQLPEEGLKFMVYLQKENIIDESGMPKERFSAEFPKEGPSILRIQQVVRGDSAAYFCASSQDRANQPQHFGDGTRLSIL.

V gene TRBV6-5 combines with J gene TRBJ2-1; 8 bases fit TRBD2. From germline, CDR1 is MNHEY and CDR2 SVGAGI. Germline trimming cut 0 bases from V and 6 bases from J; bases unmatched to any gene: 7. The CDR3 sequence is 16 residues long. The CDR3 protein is CASSYSTGGAVNEQFF. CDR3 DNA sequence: TGTGCCAGCAGTTACTCCACCGGGGGGGCCGTCAATGAGCAGTTCTTC.

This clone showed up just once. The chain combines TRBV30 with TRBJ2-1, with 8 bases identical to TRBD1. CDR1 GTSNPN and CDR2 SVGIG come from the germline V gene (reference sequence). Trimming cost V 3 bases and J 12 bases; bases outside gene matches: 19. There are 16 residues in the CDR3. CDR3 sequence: CAWSNRYGTGNGGQFF. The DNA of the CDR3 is TGTGCCTGGAGCAACCGCTACGGGACAGGAAACGGGGGGCAGTTCTTC.

CDR3 DNA: TGTGCCAGCAGCGCAAGGACAGGGTTTGGCGAGCAGTACTTC. Amino acid sequence: CASSARTGFGEQYF. The rearrangement uses TRBV5-6 and TRBJ2-7, with 8 bases that match TRBD1. The CDR3 is 14 residues long. The V gene's germline CDR1 is SGHDT and CDR2 YYEEEE. V lost 4 bases to trimming and J lost 6 bases; unmatched junction nucleotides: 9.

CDR3 bases: TGTGCCTCCTTACCCACAGGGGGCTCCACAGATACGCAGTATTTT. Translated: CASLPTGGSTDTQYF. The V gene is TRBV19, the J gene TRBJ2-3, with 9 positions matching TRBD1. The CDR3 loop spans 15 amino acids. V was clipped by 11 bases and J by 2 bases; unmatched bases: 11. Germline CDR1 reads LNHDA; CDR2 reads SQIVND (reference sequence).

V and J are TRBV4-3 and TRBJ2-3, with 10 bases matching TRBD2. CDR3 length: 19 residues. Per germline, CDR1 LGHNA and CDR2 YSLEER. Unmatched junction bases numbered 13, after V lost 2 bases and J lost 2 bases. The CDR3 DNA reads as TGCGCCAGCAGCCAACCCACCAGCCGGACTAGCGGATTCACAGATACGCAGTATTTT. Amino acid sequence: CASSQPTSRTSGFTDTQYF.

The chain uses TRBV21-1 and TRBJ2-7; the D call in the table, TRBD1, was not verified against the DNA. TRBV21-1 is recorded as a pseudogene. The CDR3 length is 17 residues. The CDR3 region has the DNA TGTGCCAGCAGCTCCGCTTGGACAGCGTACGTCTCCTACGAGCAGTACTTC. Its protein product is CASSSAWTAYVSYEQYF.

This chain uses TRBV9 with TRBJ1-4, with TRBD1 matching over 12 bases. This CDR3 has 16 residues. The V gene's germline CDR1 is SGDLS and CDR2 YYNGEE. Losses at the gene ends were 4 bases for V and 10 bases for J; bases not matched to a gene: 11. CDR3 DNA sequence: TGTGCCAGCAGCCCAACCGAGGGACAGGGGGCCACAAAACTGTTTTTT. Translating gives CASSPTEGQGATKLFF.

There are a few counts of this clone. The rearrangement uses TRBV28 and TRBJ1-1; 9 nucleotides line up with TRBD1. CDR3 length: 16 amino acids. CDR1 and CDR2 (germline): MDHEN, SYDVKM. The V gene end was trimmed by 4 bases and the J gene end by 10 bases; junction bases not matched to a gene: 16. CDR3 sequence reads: CASSYGTGILGSVAFF. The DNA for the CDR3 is TGTGCCAGCAGTTATGGGACAGGGATATTGGGGTCCGTAGCTTTCTTT.

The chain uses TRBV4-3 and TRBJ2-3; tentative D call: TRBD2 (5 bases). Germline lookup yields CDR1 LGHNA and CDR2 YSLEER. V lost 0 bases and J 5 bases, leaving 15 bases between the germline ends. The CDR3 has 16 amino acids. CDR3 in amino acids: CASSQDIRAEEDTQYF. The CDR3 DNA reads TGCGCCAGCAGCCAAGATATAAGGGCGGAGGAAGATACGCAGTATTTT.

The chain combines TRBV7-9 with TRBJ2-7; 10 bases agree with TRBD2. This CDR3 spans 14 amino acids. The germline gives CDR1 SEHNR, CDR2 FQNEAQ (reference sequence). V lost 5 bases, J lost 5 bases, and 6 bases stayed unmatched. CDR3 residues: CASSPLAGVHEQYF. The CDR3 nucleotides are TGTGCCAGCAGCCCTCTAGCGGGGGTTCACGAGCAGTACTTC. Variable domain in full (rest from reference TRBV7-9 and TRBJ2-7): DTGVSQNPRHKITKRGQNVTFRCDPISEHNRLYWYRQTLGQGPEFLTYFQNEAQLEKSRLLSDRFSAERPKGSFSTLEIQRTEQGDSAMYLCASSPLAGVHEQYFGPGTRLTVT.

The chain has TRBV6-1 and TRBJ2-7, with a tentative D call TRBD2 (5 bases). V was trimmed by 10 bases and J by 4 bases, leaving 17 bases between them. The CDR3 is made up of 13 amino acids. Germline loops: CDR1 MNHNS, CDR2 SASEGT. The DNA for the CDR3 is TGTGCCACCAGGCTAGCATCCGAATACGAGCAGTACTTC. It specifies CATRLASEYEQYF.

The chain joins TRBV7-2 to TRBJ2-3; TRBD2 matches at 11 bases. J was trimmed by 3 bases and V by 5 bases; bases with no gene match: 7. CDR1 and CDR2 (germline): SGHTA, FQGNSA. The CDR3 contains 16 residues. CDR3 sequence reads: CASSIRLAGRTDTQYF. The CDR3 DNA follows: TGTGCCAGCAGCATAAGACTAGCGGGGAGAACAGATACGCAGTATTTT.

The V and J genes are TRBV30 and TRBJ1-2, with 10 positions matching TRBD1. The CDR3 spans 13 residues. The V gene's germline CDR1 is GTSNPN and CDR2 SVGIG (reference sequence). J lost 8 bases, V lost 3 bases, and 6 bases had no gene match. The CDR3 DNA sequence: TGTGCCTGGAGCCCGGACAGGGGGGTCGGCTACACCTTC. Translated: CAWSPDRGVGYTF.

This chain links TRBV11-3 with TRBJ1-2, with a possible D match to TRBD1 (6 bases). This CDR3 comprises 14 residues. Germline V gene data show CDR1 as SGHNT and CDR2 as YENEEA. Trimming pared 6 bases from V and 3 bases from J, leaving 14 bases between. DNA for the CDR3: TGTGCCAGCAGTACACAGGGTATCGACTATGGCTACACCTTC. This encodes CASSTQGIDYGYTF. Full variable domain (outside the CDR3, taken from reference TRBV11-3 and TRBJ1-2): EAGVVQSPRYKIIEKKQPVAFWCNPISGHNTLYWYLQNLGQGPELLIRYENEEAVDDSQLPKDRFSAERLKGVDSTLKIQPAELGDSAVYLCASSTQGIDYGYTFGSGTRLTVV.